The entry below describes one T cell receptor beta chain. Its antigen is not known. This CDR3 is 14 amino acids long. The germline CDR1 and CDR2 sequences are LGHDT and YNNKEL (reference sequence). The data originate from a study of monozygotic twins with inflammatory bowel disease. Study-level results: No separation of different T cell subtypes was possible.

The template-switching step introduced UMIs that carried a 6-nucleotide sample barcode. TCRdb processed the 5' RACE reads again and assigns one entry to each CDR3 protein, with no DNA. The table for this sample gives approximately 200,000 distinct CDR3 sequences. The chain couples TRBV3-1 to TRBJ1-5; the D call of TRBD1 rests on TCRdb alone, since no DNA is present to check it. The TCR originated in a human donor with ulcerative colitis or Crohn's disease, or a healthy co-twin of an affected twin (not recorded which). Sequencing was done on a sample of blood. This chain's CDR3 is CASSQRTGNQPQHF.